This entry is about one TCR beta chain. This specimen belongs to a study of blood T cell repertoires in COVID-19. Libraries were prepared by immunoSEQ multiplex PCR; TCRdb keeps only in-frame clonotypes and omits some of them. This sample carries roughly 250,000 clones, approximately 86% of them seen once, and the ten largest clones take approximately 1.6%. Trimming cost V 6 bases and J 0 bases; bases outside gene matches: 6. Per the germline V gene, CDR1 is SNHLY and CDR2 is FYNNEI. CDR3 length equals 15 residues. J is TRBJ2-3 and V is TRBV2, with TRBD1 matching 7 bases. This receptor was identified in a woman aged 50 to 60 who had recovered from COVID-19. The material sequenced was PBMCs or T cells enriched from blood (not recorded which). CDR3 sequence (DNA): TGTGCCAGCAGACCCGGGACAGCTAGCACAGATACGCAGTATTTT. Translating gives CASRPGTASTDTQYF.